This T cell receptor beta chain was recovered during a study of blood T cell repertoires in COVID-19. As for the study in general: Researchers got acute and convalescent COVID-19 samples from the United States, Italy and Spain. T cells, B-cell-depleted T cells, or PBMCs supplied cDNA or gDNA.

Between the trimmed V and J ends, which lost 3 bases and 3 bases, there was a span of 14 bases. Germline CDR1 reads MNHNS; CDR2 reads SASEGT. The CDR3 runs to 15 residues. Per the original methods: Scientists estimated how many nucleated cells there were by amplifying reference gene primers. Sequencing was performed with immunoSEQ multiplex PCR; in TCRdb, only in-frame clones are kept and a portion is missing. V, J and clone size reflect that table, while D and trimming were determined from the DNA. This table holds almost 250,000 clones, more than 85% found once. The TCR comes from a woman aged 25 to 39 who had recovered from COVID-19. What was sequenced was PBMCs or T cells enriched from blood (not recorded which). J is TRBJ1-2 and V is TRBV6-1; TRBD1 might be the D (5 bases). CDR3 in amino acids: CASSDHAGRDYGYTF. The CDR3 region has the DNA TGTGCCAGCAGTGACCATGCGGGGCGTGACTATGGCTACACCTTC.